The next 9 T cell receptor beta chains were all read from a single sample in a study of regulatory T cells in long-lasting Graves disease (dated by TCRdb to the early 2020s). The library was made by multiplex PCR. The run used an Illumina HiSeq 4000. TCR beta libraries were built with iRepertoire HTBI primers and Arm-PCR amplification of CDR3 regions. TCRdb reanalyzed the raw reads on its own, using fastp at Q25 for trimming and MiXCR for clone calling, and kept in-frame beta chains. Rows are unified per CDR3 protein, each entry keeping the most common DNA and genes. Recorded for this sample are roughly 420,000 distinct CDR3 sequences; around 15% of them occurred a single time. The ten top clones hold approximately 22% of the sample. The sample's time point label, in plain terms: newly diagnosed GD, antithyroid drugs for less than 3 months. For both TCR sequencing and RNA sequencing, RNA was extracted from PBMCs using TRIzol.

Sequencing was performed on peripheral blood mononuclear cells (PBMCs), taken at new diagnosis, from a patient treated with antithyroid drugs. The receptors were gathered from a female donor with Graves disease.

This clonotype was recorded at least ten times. DNA of the CDR3: TGCAGCGTCGATGGAGGAAGTGGCGGCGTAGGCTACACCTTC. Amino acids: CSVDGGSGGVGYTF. The rearrangement uses TRBV29-1 and TRBJ1-2; D call uncertain. V gave up 6 bases and J gave up 8 bases, with 22 bases separating them. There are 14 residues in the CDR3. Germline-derived CDR1 and CDR2 are SQVTM and ANQGSEA.

The chain joins TRBV18 to TRBJ1-1; D is ambiguous. With 0 bases removed from V and 0 bases from J, the gap between germline ends came to 8 bases. The CDR3 runs 15 residues. Germline lookup yields CDR1 KGHSH and CDR2 LQKENI. The CDR3, as DNA: TGTGCCAGCTCACCACCTAGGGTTATGAACACTGAAGCTTTCTTT. Its translation is CASSPPRVMNTEAFF.

V is TRBV20-1 and J is TRBJ1-2, with D possibly matching TRBD1 (6 bases). V gave up 4 bases and J gave up 0 bases, with 24 bases separating them. CDR1 and CDR2 from the germline V gene are DFQATT and SNEGSKA (reference sequence). CDR3 size: 18 residues. The CDR3 is CSATAQRRGVRANYGYTF. The CDR3 DNA follows: TGCAGTGCTACCGCTCAACGTAGGGGGGTGAGAGCTAACTATGGCTACACCTTC.

This clonotype was observed many times. The chain couples TRBV2 to TRBJ2-1; TRBD1 matches 7 bases. J lost 0 bases, V lost 6 bases, and 8 bases had no gene match. Germline V gene sequence: CDR1 SNHLY, CDR2 FYNNEI. The CDR3 has 16 amino acids. The CDR3 loop is CASRTTGQTSYNEQFF. The CDR3 nucleotides are TGTGCCAGCAGGACAACGGGACAGACCTCCTACAATGAGCAGTTCTTC.

This clonotype was recorded a few times. The V and J genes are TRBV20-1 and TRBJ2-1; D may correspond to TRBD1 or TRBD2 (5 bases each). CDR3 length: 13 amino acids. CDR1 is DFQATT and CDR2 is SNEGSKA in the germline V gene (reference sequence). V lost 8 bases and J 4 bases, leaving 15 bases between the germline ends. The CDR3 here is CSSPTRQYNEQFF. In DNA, the CDR3 is TGCAGTTCCCCAACTAGACAGTACAATGAGCAGTTCTTC.

The chain links TRBV7-9 to TRBJ1-2; D not resolved. The CDR3 sequence is 13 residues long. With 5 bases removed from V and 8 bases from J, the gap between germline ends came to 15 bases. Germline V gene data show CDR1 as SEHNR and CDR2 as FQNEAQ (reference sequence). In DNA, the CDR3 is TGTGCCAGCAGCCTGGTCTTATCTTGGGGCTACACCTTC. It is translated as CASSLVLSWGYTF.

This clonotype was seen ten or more times. The chain couples TRBV4-3 to TRBJ2-1; a weak D match, TRBD2 (5 bases). V shed 2 bases and J shed 5 bases, with 16 bases lying between them. The CDR3 is made up of 16 amino acids. Germline CDR1 reads LGHNA; CDR2 reads YSLEER. In DNA, the CDR3 is TGCGCCAGCAGCCAAAGCTTCCGGACTTTAAACAATGAGCAGTTCTTC. Translated, it gives CASSQSFRTLNNEQFF.

In this sample, this clonotype turned up many times. This rearrangement joins TRBV5-1 to TRBJ1-6; possible D gene TRBD1, 5 bases. The CDR3 runs 16 residues. CDR1 SGHRS and CDR2 YFSETQ come from the germline V gene. V gave up 0 bases and J gave up 9 bases, with 16 bases separating them. In nucleotides, the CDR3 is TGCGCCAGCAGCTTGGACATCGGGACCGGGGGTTCACCCCTCCACTTT. As protein: CASSLDIGTGGSPLHF.

This clonotype has a count of ten or more. The rearrangement joins TRBV3-1 to TRBJ2-2; D unresolved. The CDR3 totals 13 residues. The germline CDR1 and CDR2 sequences are LGHDT and YNNKEL (reference sequence). Trimming cost V 1 base and J 6 bases, with 6 bases left between them. CDR3 region: CASSQVRPGELFF. DNA of the CDR3: TGTGCCAGCAGCCAAGTCCGTCCCGGGGAGCTGTTTTTT.